Presented here are 2 T cell receptor beta chains from one specimen sequenced in a study of T-cell reconstitution after alpha-beta-depleted transplantation in children. Unique molecular identifiers featured in how the TCRbeta library was prepared. One entry per CDR3 protein results from TCRdb running MiXCR on the PCR reads. The table shows around 370,000 distinct CDR3 sequences, with roughly 16% occurring only once. Specimen: PBMCs, mostly from graft donor cells, collected 360 days after TCRalphabeta/CD19-depleted stem cell transplant. Every receptor here comes from a male patient aged 2 to 10 who had a stem cell transplant for acute lymphoblastic leukemia, so the T cells may come from the graft donor.

Many counts were recorded for this clonotype. This sequence joins TRBV5-1 and TRBJ2-1; the D call may be TRBD1 or TRBD2 (7 bases each). Germline V gene data show CDR1 as SGHRS and CDR2 as YFSETQ. The V end lost 0 bases, the J end lost 3 bases, and 10 bases lay between the germline ends. The CDR3 consists of 15 residues. Here the CDR3 reads CASSLAGGDYNEQFF. The CDR3 bases are TGCGCCAGCAGCTTGGCAGGGGGGGACTACAATGAGCAGTTCTTC.

A few counts support this clonotype. This chain connects TRBV5-1 to TRBJ2-7, with D unresolved. CDR1 is SGHRS, CDR2 YFSETQ, per germline. The V and J ends lost 2 bases and 4 bases respectively, with 16 bases between them. The CDR3 loop spans 15 amino acids. The CDR3: CASSLFPLGSYEQYF. In nucleotides, the CDR3 is TGCGCCAGCAGCTTATTTCCACTCGGCTCTTACGAGCAGTACTTC.